This T cell receptor beta chain was recovered during a study of blood T cell repertoires in COVID-19. Study background: The cDNA or gDNA used as material had been derived from T cells, B-cell-depleted T cells, or PBMCs.

In the original workflow: The authors estimated nucleated cell counts from reference gene primer amplification. The data were produced by immunoSEQ multiplex PCR, yet TCRdb's version contains in-frame clones alone and is incomplete. The V and J calls and clone size were taken over from that table, and D and trimming were inferred from the DNA. The top ten hold under 1.1% of the sample, which has some 300,000 clones, 90% seen once. Seattle-derived patients entered the study during active infection and were followed longitudinally. This sequence originates from a woman in her thirties or forties with COVID-19, enrolled during active disease. The specimen sequenced was peripheral blood.

The DNA for the CDR3 is TGTGCCAGCATACCGGGGAGGGGGTTGAACACTGAAGCTTTCTTT. Amino acid sequence: CASIPGRGLNTEAFF. The chain links TRBV7-9 to TRBJ1-1; D may be TRBD1 (6 bases). The CDR3 has 15 amino acids. Between the trimmed V and J ends, which lost 7 bases and 0 bases, there was a span of 15 bases. In germline, CDR1 is SEHNR, CDR2 FQNEAQ (reference sequence).